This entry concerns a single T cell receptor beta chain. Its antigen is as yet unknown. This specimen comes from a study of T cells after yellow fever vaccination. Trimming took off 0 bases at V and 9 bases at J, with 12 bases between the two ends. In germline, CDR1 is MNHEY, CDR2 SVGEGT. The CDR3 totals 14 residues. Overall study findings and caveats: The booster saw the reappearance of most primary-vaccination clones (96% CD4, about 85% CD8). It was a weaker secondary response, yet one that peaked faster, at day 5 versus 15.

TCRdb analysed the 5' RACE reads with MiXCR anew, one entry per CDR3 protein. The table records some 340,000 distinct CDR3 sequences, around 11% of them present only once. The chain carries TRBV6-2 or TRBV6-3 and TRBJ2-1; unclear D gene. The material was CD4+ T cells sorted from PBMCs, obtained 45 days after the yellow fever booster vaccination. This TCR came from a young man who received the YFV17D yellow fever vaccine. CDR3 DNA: TGTGCCAGCAGTTACTCGGGTGGGATCGGTGAGCAGTTCTTC. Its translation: CASSYSGGIGEQFF.